This T cell receptor (beta chain) was documented in a study of T cell repertoires in cytomegalovirus infection. V lost 3 bases and J lost 0, with 11 bases in between. The CDR3 is made up of 15 amino acids. Per germline, CDR1 MNHEY and CDR2 SMNVEV (reference sequence). This clonotype was found a few times. Its antigen is still unknown. Each CDR3 protein is one row after TCRdb ran MiXCR on the reads. The sample shows fewer than 1,000,000 distinct CDR3 sequences, roughly 30% of them seen only once. General study points: HLA-C-restricted TCR beta clonotypes specific for CMV led the ex vivo response.

Material: cultured CD8+ T cells from PBMCs, obtained from culture after CMV antigen stimulation. This TCR came from a human donor in good health (CMV status not recorded). Some clones in this sample may be carry-over from other donors' samples. The chain combines TRBV27 with TRBJ1-2; D is unclear. The CDR3: CASSFGPPANYGYTF. CDR3 in DNA: TGTGCCAGCAGTTTTGGCCCGCCGGCTAACTATGGCTACACCTTC.